A selection of T cell receptor beta chains follows, all from one sample in a study of T-cell memory formation after mild COVID-19. Using its own MiXCR run on the 5' RACE reads, TCRdb lists one record per CDR3 protein. The data hold about 250,000 distinct CDR3 sequences, with roughly 14% observed a single time. Source material: PBMCs or a T cell subset sorted from them (not recorded which). The source of these receptors is an adult woman who had mild COVID-19 (a few samples of this study predate the infection). Cell type and time point are not known. Each CDR3 is given with its conserved first and last residue. A D gene is named only where the DNA matches it firmly. Rows give clone size only sometimes, using once, few, many, or a class for an expanded clone.

>TRBJ2-1|NA|TRBV24-1|NA
CATSDFGSGSYNEQFF
TGTGCCACCAGTGATTTTGGAAGCGGATCCTACAATGAGCAGTTCTTC
>TRBJ2-6|NA|TRBV7-3|NA
CASSPPGGGTGANVLTF
TGTGCCAGCAGCCCCCCAGGTGGGGGCACTGGGGCCAACGTCCTGACTTTC
>TRBJ1-5|NA|TRBV20-1|few
CSARDPRGNQPQHF
TGCAGTGCTAGAGATCCCAGGGGCAATCAGCCCCAGCATTTT
>TRBJ2-1|NA|TRBV10-3|few
CAISERNEQFF
TGTGCCATCAGTGAGAGGAATGAGCAGTTCTTC
>TRBJ2-3|NA|TRBV7-2|few
CASEWYGDTQYF
TGTGCCAGCGAGTGGTACGGGGATACGCAGTATTTT
>TRBJ2-7|TRBD1|TRBV9|NA
CASSPGQVSYEQYF
TGTGCCAGCAGCCCGGGACAGGTTTCCTACGAGCAGTACTTC
>TRBJ2-2|TRBD2|TRBV5-1|few
CASSTGGGRVTGELFF
TGCGCCAGCAGCACCGGGGGGGGTAGAGTCACCGGGGAGCTGTTTTTT
>TRBJ1-2|NA|TRBV6-5|NA
CASSFGTRYGYTF
TGTGCCAGCAGTTTCGGGACACGGTATGGCTACACCTTC
>TRBJ2-3|NA|TRBV18|few
CASSPPRRPARDTQYF
TGTGCCAGCTCACCACCTAGAAGGCCGGCTCGGGATACGCAGTATTTT
>TRBJ1-2|NA|TRBV14|NA
CASSWDGNNYGYTF
TGTGCCAGCAGCTGGGACGGCAATAACTATGGCTACACCTTC
>TRBJ1-1|NA|TRBV7-2|NA
CASSLGVATNTEAFF
TGTGCCAGCAGCTTAGGGGTTGCGACAAACACTGAAGCTTTCTTT
>TRBJ1-1|NA|TRBV20-1|NA
CSASRSRLNTEAFF
TGCAGTGCTAGCCGGTCACGACTGAACACTGAAGCTTTCTTT
>TRBJ1-4|NA|TRBV18|NA
CASSPGRATNEKLFF
TGTGCCAGCTCTCCAGGGCGTGCAACTAATGAAAAACTGTTTTTT
>TRBJ2-3|TRBD2|TRBV7-3|few
CASSVTSGSTDTQYF
TGTGCCAGCAGCGTGACTAGCGGGAGCACAGATACGCAGTATTTT
>TRBJ2-3|NA|TRBV5-4|NA
CATLASATTDTQYF
TGTGCCACCCTTGCTAGCGCGACCACAGATACGCAGTATTTT
>TRBJ1-3|NA|TRBV4-3|few
CASSQDPRDTIYF
TGCGCCAGCAGCCAAGATCCCAGGGACACCATATATTTT
>TRBJ2-1|TRBD1|TRBV9|few
CASSVDRAGYNEQFF
TGTGCCAGCAGCGTCGACAGGGCCGGCTACAATGAGCAGTTCTTC
>TRBJ1-5|NA|TRBV6-1|NA
CASTTLIGGNQPQHF
TGTGCCAGCACCACCCTCATAGGGGGGAATCAGCCCCAGCATTTT
>TRBJ1-5|NA|TRBV10-3|few
CAIRDSLGNQPQHF
TGTGCCATCAGGGACTCTCTGGGCAATCAGCCCCAGCATTTT
>TRBJ2-7|TRBD1|TRBV18|few
CASSPDRASYEQYF
TGTGCCAGCTCACCCGACAGGGCTTCCTACGAGCAGTACTTC
>TRBJ2-7|NA|TRBV25-1|NA
CASSRQNSYEQYF
TGTGCCAGCAGTCGACAGAACTCCTACGAGCAGTACTTC
>TRBJ1-2|TRBD1|TRBV3-1|NA
CASSQPTGAYGYTF
TGTGCCAGCAGCCAACCGACAGGGGCCTATGGCTACACCTTC
>TRBJ2-7|TRBD1|TRBV5-1|few
CASSRTGEIVSYEQYF
TGCGCCAGCAGCCGAACAGGGGAGATTGTTTCCTACGAGCAGTACTTC
>TRBJ1-5|NA|TRBV12-3/TRBV12-4|NA
CASSRTIHQPQHF
TGTGCCAGCAGCCGGACGATTCATCAGCCCCAGCATTTT
>TRBJ1-1|NA|TRBV7-8|few
CASSSSFYWTNTEAFF
TGTGCCAGCAGCTCCAGCTTTTATTGGACGAACACTGAAGCTTTCTTT
>TRBJ2-3|NA|TRBV12-3/TRBV12-4|NA
CASSLTGGRGDTQYF
TGTGCCAGCAGTTTAACCGGGGGAAGGGGAGATACGCAGTATTTT
>TRBJ2-1|NA|TRBV24-1|NA
CATSDPRLRDEAYNEQFF
TGTGCCACCAGTGATCCTCGGCTCCGGGACGAGGCCTACAATGAGCAGTTCTTC
>TRBJ2-2|NA|TRBV29-1|NA
CSVEIGQGNTGELFF
TGCAGCGTTGAAATTGGCCAGGGAAACACCGGGGAGCTGTTTTTT
>TRBJ2-1|TRBD2|TRBV9|many
CASSVRSGSSYNEQFF
TGTGCCAGCAGCGTTCGTAGCGGGAGCTCCTACAATGAGCAGTTCTTC